This T cell receptor (beta chain) was recovered during a study of memory CD4+ T cells and cytomegalovirus serostatus. Per the germline V gene, CDR1 is SGHDT and CDR2 is YYEEEE. CDR3 size: 14 residues. Single viable CD3+CD4+CD8-CD45RO+ cells were sorted as the memory CD4+ T cells. CMV serostatus came from serum IgG against pp150, pp28, p38, p52. CD4+ T cells were isolated by positive magnetic selection. The protocol was immunoSEQ multiplex PCR, while the TCRdb copy is restricted to in-frame clones and leaves out a portion. The data show tens of thousands of clones, over 60% seen once. This sequence joins TRBV5-6 and TRBJ2-5; 7 bases line up with TRBD2. The end of the DNA aligns better with TRBJ2-7, so the J call may be wrong. This clonotype was obtained from an adult in good health and CMV-seronegative. The material sequenced was memory CD4+ T cells from blood. This CDR3 is CASSLVQGGYEQYF. CDR3 DNA sequence: TGTGCCAGCAGCTTGGTGCAGGGAGGGTACGAGCAGTACTTC.